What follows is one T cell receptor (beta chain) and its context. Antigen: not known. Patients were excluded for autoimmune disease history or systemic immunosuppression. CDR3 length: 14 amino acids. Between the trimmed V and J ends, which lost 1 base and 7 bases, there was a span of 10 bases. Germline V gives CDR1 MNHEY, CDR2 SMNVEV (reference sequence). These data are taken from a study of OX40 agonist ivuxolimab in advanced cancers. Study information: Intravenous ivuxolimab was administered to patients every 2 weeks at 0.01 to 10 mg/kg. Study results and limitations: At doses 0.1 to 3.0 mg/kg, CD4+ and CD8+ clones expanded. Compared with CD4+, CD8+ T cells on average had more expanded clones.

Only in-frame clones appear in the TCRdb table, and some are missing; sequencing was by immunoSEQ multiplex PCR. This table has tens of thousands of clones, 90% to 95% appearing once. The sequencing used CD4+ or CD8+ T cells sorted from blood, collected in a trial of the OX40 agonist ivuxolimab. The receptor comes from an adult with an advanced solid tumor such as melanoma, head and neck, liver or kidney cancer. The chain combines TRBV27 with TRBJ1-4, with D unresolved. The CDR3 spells CASSLYPAGEKLFF. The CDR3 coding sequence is TGTGCCAGCAGTTTATACCCGGCAGGTGAAAAACTGTTTTTT.